This TCR beta chain was captured by sequencing in a study of vaccination and CD4 T cells after COVID-19. On the study more broadly: Post-vaccination samples were procured at a median of around 79 days following dose two (range 14 to 241). From HCoV-229E, HCoV-OC43, HCoV-NL63 and SARS-CoV-2, overlapping spike peptides were used to stimulate the cells.

Sequenced with the Oncomine TCR Beta short-read assay was DNA taken from cultured CD4+ T cells. TCRdb used MiXCR to reprocess the PCR reads, holding one entry per CDR3 protein. The sample yields approximately 10,000 distinct CDR3 sequences, about 66% seen once. Specified treatment: approximately 9-day PBMC culture with coronavirus spike peptide pools or control peptides (ViraFEST assay). Positive SARS-CoV-2 PCR tests in convalescent patients dated from March to December 2020, pre-Alpha, Beta and Delta. V dropped 5 bases and J dropped 4 bases, with 17 bases sitting between them. The CDR3 is 16 amino acids. Germline assignment: CDR1 SGHNT and CDR2 YENEEA. Concerning this clonotype itself: Its antigen is unidentified.

The source is a human donor who had recovered from COVID-19. V usage is TRBV11-3 and J usage is TRBJ2-2, with a weak D call TRBD1 (6 bases). The sample was CD4+ T cells from blood, cultured in vitro. The CDR3 spells CASSPRTERSTGELFF. CDR3 bases: TGTGCCAGCAGCCCACGGACAGAGCGAAGCACCGGGGAGCTGTTTTTT.